Listed below are T cell receptor beta chains from one sample, sequenced in a study of CD8 T cells in ankylosing spondylitis. TCRdb processed the 5' RACE reads anew with MiXCR; each CDR3 protein has one entry. The repertoire holds about 160,000 distinct CDR3 sequences, with approximately 20% as singletons. Sequencing was done on a sample of blood, either unsorted or a sorted T cell fraction (not recorded which). These receptors all stem from a male donor with ankylosing spondylitis or in good health (not recorded which). CDR3s leave out the opening cysteine and the closing phenylalanine or tryptophan. The order of the fields is V gene, clone size, CDR3 protein. A clone size is listed for some rows: how often the clone was seen (once, few, many), or a class if it is expanded.

V gene: TRBV6-5
clone size: NA
CDR3 protein: ASSLSQGRTEAF

V gene: TRBV2
clone size: few
CDR3 protein: ASSRDGGTGELF

V gene: TRBV18
clone size: many
CDR3 protein: ASSPDLGGNTEAF

V gene: TRBV28
clone size: many
CDR3 protein: ASTSTPGGAHGNTIY

V gene: TRBV5-1
clone size: many
CDR3 protein: ASRDDGDTEAF

V gene: TRBV10-3
clone size: many
CDR3 protein: AISKGQENYGYT

V gene: TRBV12-3/TRBV12-4
clone size: NA
CDR3 protein: ASSLSTLYNEQF

V gene: TRBV29-1
clone size: NA
CDR3 protein: SVATSGRRYEQY

V gene: TRBV14
clone size: NA
CDR3 protein: ASRNSGRAPYEQF

V gene: TRBV5-1
clone size: NA
CDR3 protein: ASSSRQGTDTQY

V gene: TRBV19
clone size: few
CDR3 protein: ASSIEWRGNIQY

V gene: TRBV10-3
clone size: many
CDR3 protein: AILSGERQF

V gene: TRBV7-3
clone size: NA
CDR3 protein: ASSLSGRTDNEQF

V gene: TRBV4-1
clone size: many
CDR3 protein: ASSQVPGQGAWGYT

V gene: TRBV6-5
clone size: many
CDR3 protein: ASKTGTYEQY

V gene: TRBV20-1
clone size: many
CDR3 protein: SVEGGGKDTQY

V gene: TRBV12-3/TRBV12-4
clone size: many
CDR3 protein: ASSPTSFYEQF

V gene: TRBV3-1
clone size: many
CDR3 protein: ASSQGSPEQF

V gene: TRBV29-1
clone size: many
CDR3 protein: SVTGGNTEAF

V gene: TRBV7-3
clone size: many
CDR3 protein: ASSLTGLDNEQF

V gene: TRBV12-3/TRBV12-4
clone size: few
CDR3 protein: ASSIPIYRVQPQH

V gene: TRBV20-1
clone size: NA
CDR3 protein: SARTGTLRAKNIQY

V gene: TRBV27
clone size: NA
CDR3 protein: ASSFGTGWKDTQY

V gene: TRBV20-1
clone size: many
CDR3 protein: SASPLLPGTGTGSNQPQH

V gene: TRBV3-1
clone size: NA
CDR3 protein: ASSLEAAGGFYNEQF

V gene: TRBV29-1
clone size: few
CDR3 protein: SVEAGTFSGANVLT

V gene: TRBV5-6
clone size: many
CDR3 protein: ASTERASGSRYPF

V gene: TRBV7-2
clone size: many
CDR3 protein: ASSEGTGEVDTQY

V gene: TRBV5-1
clone size: many
CDR3 protein: ASSRTGTGTNEQF

V gene: TRBV7-9
clone size: many
CDR3 protein: ASSPRQDLGTDTQY

V gene: TRBV28
clone size: few
CDR3 protein: ASSINQPQH

V gene: TRBV5-1
clone size: many
CDR3 protein: ASSLTGVGYQPQH

V gene: TRBV20-1
clone size: NA
CDR3 protein: SARDWGGPKGDEQF

V gene: TRBV20-1
clone size: many
CDR3 protein: SARDPSSGNTIY

V gene: TRBV9
clone size: many
CDR3 protein: ASSVGAGGESDTQY

V gene: TRBV20-1
clone size: NA
CDR3 protein: SATRTGNSGELF

V gene: TRBV12-3/TRBV12-4
clone size: NA
CDR3 protein: ASSFILEQF

V gene: TRBV10-3
clone size: few
CDR3 protein: AISESRQVYEQY

V gene: TRBV27
clone size: many
CDR3 protein: ASSLPDGVGEQF

V gene: TRBV29-1
clone size: many
CDR3 protein: SAHGVGTQY

V gene: TRBV24-1
clone size: many
CDR3 protein: ATSDPATYEQY

V gene: TRBV5-1
clone size: many
CDR3 protein: ASTLADTQY

V gene: TRBV5-1
clone size: NA
CDR3 protein: ASSLGLAGGPDTQY

V gene: TRBV5-1
clone size: many
CDR3 protein: ASSTGTSGRDEQF

V gene: TRBV29-1
clone size: few
CDR3 protein: SVDQGRAEAF

V gene: TRBV5-1
clone size: many
CDR3 protein: ASSYSGRGYTGELF

V gene: TRBV29-1
clone size: NA
CDR3 protein: SVAQVLQETQY

V gene: TRBV20-1
clone size: many
CDR3 protein: SARDGTVSTEQY

V gene: TRBV28
clone size: many
CDR3 protein: ASMMTSGRTNRDEQF

V gene: TRBV20-1
clone size: many
CDR3 protein: SADASRTAPNEKLF

V gene: TRBV27
clone size: many
CDR3 protein: ASGKPGQGHQPQH

V gene: TRBV14
clone size: NA
CDR3 protein: ASSQVPYTEAF

V gene: TRBV11-3
clone size: NA
CDR3 protein: ASSSRGSGAYNEQF

V gene: TRBV13
clone size: few
CDR3 protein: ASSFTAGPNEQF

V gene: TRBV12-3/TRBV12-4
clone size: NA
CDR3 protein: ASSLGLKTEAF

V gene: TRBV6-4
clone size: many
CDR3 protein: ASSDSRAAYQETQY